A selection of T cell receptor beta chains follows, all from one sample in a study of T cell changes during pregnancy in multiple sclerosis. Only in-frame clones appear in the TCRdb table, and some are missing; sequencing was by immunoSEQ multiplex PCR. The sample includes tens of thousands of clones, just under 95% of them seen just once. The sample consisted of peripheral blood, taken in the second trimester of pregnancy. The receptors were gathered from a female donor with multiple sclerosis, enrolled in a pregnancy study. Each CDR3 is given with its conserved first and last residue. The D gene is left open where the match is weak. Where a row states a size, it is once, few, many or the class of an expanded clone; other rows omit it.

CDR3 DNA: TGTGCCAGCAGTTCCGACAGGGACTGCACCTTC
CDR3 protein: CASSSDRDCTF
V gene: TRBV28
D gene: TRBD1
clone size: -
J gene: TRBJ1-2

CDR3 DNA: TGTGCCAGCAGTTACGGTAGCGGGAGGGCCAAAGATACGCAGTATTTT
CDR3 protein: CASSYGSGRAKDTQYF
V gene: TRBV6-5
D gene: TRBD2
clone size: -
J gene: TRBJ2-3

CDR3 DNA: TGTGCCAGCAGCTTGGGACAGGGGGCTTTTGATACCTTC
CDR3 protein: CASSLGQGAFDTF
V gene: TRBV13
D gene: TRBD1
clone size: medium-sized
J gene: TRBJ1-2

CDR3 DNA: TGTGCCAGCAGCCAAGAGAAGGGGCCCCGCACAGATACGCAGTATTTT
CDR3 protein: CASSQEKGPRTDTQYF
V gene: TRBV14
D gene: -
clone size: -
J gene: TRBJ2-3

CDR3 DNA: TGTGCCAGTAGTTCTATAGCGGGGGACGACTACAATGAGCAGTTCTTC
CDR3 protein: CASSSIAGDDYNEQFF
V gene: TRBV19
D gene: TRBD2
clone size: -
J gene: TRBJ2-1

CDR3 DNA: TGCGCCAGCAGCCTGCGTGACAGGGGGCTAAATAATTCACCCCTCCACTTT
CDR3 protein: CASSLRDRGLNNSPLHF
V gene: TRBV4-1
D gene: TRBD1
clone size: -
J gene: TRBJ1-6

CDR3 DNA: TGTGCCAGCAGCTTACGCGTCTCGGGGGAGGATGAGCAGTTCTTC
CDR3 protein: CASSLRVSGEDEQFF
V gene: TRBV7-9
D gene: -
clone size: -
J gene: TRBJ2-1

CDR3 DNA: TGTGCCAGCAGCTTAGCCCCCCTAGCGGGAGTACGAGAGCAGTACTTC
CDR3 protein: CASSLAPLAGVREQYF
V gene: TRBV7-9
D gene: TRBD2
clone size: -
J gene: TRBJ2-7

CDR3 DNA: TGTGCCAGCTCACCTACGAATACGGGGGAGCAGTACTTC
CDR3 protein: CASSPTNTGEQYF
V gene: TRBV18
D gene: -
clone size: -
J gene: TRBJ2-7

CDR3 DNA: TGTGCCAGCAGCCTGGACTCGGGGGTAGCCAAAAACATTCAGTACTTC
CDR3 protein: CASSLDSGVAKNIQYF
V gene: TRBV7-2
D gene: -
clone size: -
J gene: TRBJ2-4

CDR3 DNA: TGTGCCAGCAGCTTGGTTCGACTAGCGGGGGTAAGGCAGTACTTC
CDR3 protein: CASSLVRLAGVRQYF
V gene: TRBV5-5
D gene: TRBD2
clone size: -
J gene: TRBJ2-7

CDR3 DNA: TGTGCCAGCAGCATCCAGCGGGGGGGCGAGGAGACCCAGTACTTC
CDR3 protein: CASSIQRGGEETQYF
V gene: TRBV5-8
D gene: TRBD2
clone size: -
J gene: TRBJ2-5

CDR3 DNA: TGTGCCAGCAGTTTACGAAGCCGACTAGCGGGCTACGAGCAGTACTTC
CDR3 protein: CASSLRSRLAGYEQYF
V gene: TRBV27
D gene: TRBD2
clone size: -
J gene: TRBJ2-7

CDR3 DNA: TGTGCCAGCAGCTTCTGGGAGGACTATGGCTACACCTTC
CDR3 protein: CASSFWEDYGYTF
V gene: TRBV21-1
D gene: -
clone size: -
J gene: TRBJ1-2

CDR3 DNA: TGTGCCAGCAGTCTACAGACCTGGGGCTACACCTTC
CDR3 protein: CASSLQTWGYTF
V gene: TRBV2
D gene: -
clone size: -
J gene: TRBJ1-2

CDR3 DNA: TGTGCCAGAAGCGCAGGGAGGCGGAGCACAGATACGCAGTATTTT
CDR3 protein: CARSAGRRSTDTQYF
V gene: TRBV5-3
D gene: -
clone size: -
J gene: TRBJ2-3

CDR3 DNA: TGTGCCAGCGGTGGGCAGGGGGTTACCTACGAGCAGTACTTC
CDR3 protein: CASGGQGVTYEQYF
V gene: TRBV6-5
D gene: TRBD1
clone size: once
J gene: TRBJ2-7

CDR3 DNA: TGTGCCAGCAGCCAACACCAAGACAGAGCGTACGAGCAGTACTTC
CDR3 protein: CASSQHQDRAYEQYF
V gene: TRBV4-2
D gene: -
clone size: -
J gene: TRBJ2-7

CDR3 DNA: TGTGCCAGCAGCTTAGTATTAGCGGGAACAGATACGCAGTATTTT
CDR3 protein: CASSLVLAGTDTQYF
V gene: TRBV11-2
D gene: TRBD2
clone size: -
J gene: TRBJ2-3

CDR3 DNA: TGTGCCAGCGGCCGGGACAGGGGGCTTTATGGCTACACCTTC
CDR3 protein: CASGRDRGLYGYTF
V gene: TRBV5-6
D gene: TRBD1
clone size: -
J gene: TRBJ1-2

CDR3 DNA: TGTGCCAGCAGCCACCCGACTAGCGGGAGGCTCACAGATACGCAGTATTTT
CDR3 protein: CASSHPTSGRLTDTQYF
V gene: TRBV14
D gene: TRBD2
clone size: -
J gene: TRBJ2-3

CDR3 DNA: TGCGCCAGCAGCCACCGGGACAGCTATCCCTACGAGCAGTACTTC
CDR3 protein: CASSHRDSYPYEQYF
V gene: TRBV4-3
D gene: TRBD1
clone size: -
J gene: TRBJ2-7

CDR3 DNA: TGTGCCAGCAAAAATTTCAGGGGGAACACTGAAGCTTTCTTT
CDR3 protein: CASKNFRGNTEAFF
V gene: TRBV7-8
D gene: -
clone size: -
J gene: TRBJ1-1

CDR3 DNA: TGTGCCAGTAGTCACGTAGGGACTTCGGCCTCCTACGAGCAGTACTTC
CDR3 protein: CASSHVGTSASYEQYF
V gene: TRBV19
D gene: -
clone size: -
J gene: TRBJ2-7

CDR3 DNA: TGTGCCAGCAGCTTGGCGTTCTCGGTCAGGGAAAGGGCTGGGGCCAACGTCCTGACTTTC
CDR3 protein: CASSLAFSVRERAGANVLTF
V gene: TRBV5-4
D gene: -
clone size: -
J gene: TRBJ2-6

CDR3 DNA: TGTGCCAGCAGCCCTGGACTAGCGGCGTCAGATACGCAGTATTTT
CDR3 protein: CASSPGLAASDTQYF
V gene: TRBV6-4
D gene: TRBD2
clone size: -
J gene: TRBJ2-3